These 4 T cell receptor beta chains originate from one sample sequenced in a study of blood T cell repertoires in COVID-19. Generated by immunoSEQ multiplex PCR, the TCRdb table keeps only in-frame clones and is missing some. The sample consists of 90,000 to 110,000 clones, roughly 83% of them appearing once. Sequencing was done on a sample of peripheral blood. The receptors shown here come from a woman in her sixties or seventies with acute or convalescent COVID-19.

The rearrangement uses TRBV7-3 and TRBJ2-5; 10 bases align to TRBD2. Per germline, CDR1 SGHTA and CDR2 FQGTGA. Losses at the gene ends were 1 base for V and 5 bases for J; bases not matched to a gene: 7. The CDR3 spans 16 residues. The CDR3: CASSLMGSGRGETQYF. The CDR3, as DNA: TGTGCCAGCAGCTTAATGGGCAGCGGGAGGGGCGAGACCCAGTACTTC. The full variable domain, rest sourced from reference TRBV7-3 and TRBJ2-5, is GAGVSQTPSNKVTEKGKYVELRCDPISGHTALYWYRQSLGQGPEFLIYFQGTGAADDSGLPNDRFFAVRPEGSVSTLKIQRTERGDSAVYLCASSLMGSGRGETQYFGPGTRLLVL.

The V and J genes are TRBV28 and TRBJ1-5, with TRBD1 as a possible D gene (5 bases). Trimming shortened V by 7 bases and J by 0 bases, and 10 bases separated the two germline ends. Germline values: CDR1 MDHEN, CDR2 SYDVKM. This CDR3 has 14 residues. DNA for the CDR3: TGTGCCAGCATGAGGGGAGGTAGCAATCAGCCCCAGCATTTT. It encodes CASMRGGSNQPQHF.

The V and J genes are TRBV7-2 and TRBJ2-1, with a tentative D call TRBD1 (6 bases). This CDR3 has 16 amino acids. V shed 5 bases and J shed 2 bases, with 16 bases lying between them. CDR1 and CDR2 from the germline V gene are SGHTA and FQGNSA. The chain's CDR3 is CASSPQTGHPYNEQFF. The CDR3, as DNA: TGTGCCAGCAGCCCCCAGACGGGACACCCCTACAATGAGCAGTTCTTC.

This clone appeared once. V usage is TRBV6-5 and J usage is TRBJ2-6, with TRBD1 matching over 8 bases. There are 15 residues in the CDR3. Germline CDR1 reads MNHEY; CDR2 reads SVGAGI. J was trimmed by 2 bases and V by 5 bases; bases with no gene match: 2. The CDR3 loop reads CASSQQGAGANVLTF. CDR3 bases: TGTGCCAGCAGTCAACAGGGGGCTGGGGCCAACGTCCTGACTTTC.